This T cell receptor beta chain was documented in a study of OX40 agonist ivuxolimab in advanced cancers. CDR1 is KGHSH and CDR2 is LQKENI in the germline V gene. The CDR3 is 14 residues long. The V end was cut by 2 bases, the J end by 5 bases, with 9 bases between. Using immunoSEQ multiplex PCR, the repertoire was profiled, and TCRdb retains in-frame clones only, with some absent. The sample has some 66,000 clones, roughly 76% seen once. This TCR derives from an adult with an advanced solid tumor such as melanoma, head and neck, liver or kidney cancer. Sample: CD4+ or CD8+ T cells sorted from blood, taken in a trial of the OX40 agonist ivuxolimab. The chain is built from TRBV18 and TRBJ1-4; D is ambiguous. The CDR3, as DNA: TGTGCCAGCTCACCAGCCCCCACCAATGAAAAACTGTTTTTT. Translation: CASSPAPTNEKLFF. The full variable domain, its missing parts supplied by reference TRBV18 and TRBJ1-4, is NAGVMQNPRHLVRRRGQEARLRCSPMKGHSHVYWYRQLPEEGLKFMVYLQKENIIDESGMPKERFSAEFPKEGPSILRIQQVVRGDSAAYFCASSPAPTNEKLFFGSGTQLSVL.